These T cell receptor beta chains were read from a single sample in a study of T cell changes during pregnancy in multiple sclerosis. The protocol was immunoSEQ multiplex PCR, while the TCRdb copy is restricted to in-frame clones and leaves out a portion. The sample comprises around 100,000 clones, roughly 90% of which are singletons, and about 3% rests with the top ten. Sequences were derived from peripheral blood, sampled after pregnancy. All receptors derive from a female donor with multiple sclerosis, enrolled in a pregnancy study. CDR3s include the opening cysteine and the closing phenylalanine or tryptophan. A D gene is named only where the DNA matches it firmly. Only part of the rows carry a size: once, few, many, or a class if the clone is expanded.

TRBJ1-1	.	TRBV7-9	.	TGTGCCAGCAGCTTAGCCGAGGGCACTGAAGCTTTCTTT	CASSLAEGTEAFF
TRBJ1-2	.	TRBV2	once	TGTGCCAGCAGTAAAATTACAGGCCTCTATGGCTACACCTTC	CASSKITGLYGYTF
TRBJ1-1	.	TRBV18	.	TGTGCCAGCTCACCACCGCCAGGCTCCGCTGAAGCTTTCTTT	CASSPPPGSAEAFF
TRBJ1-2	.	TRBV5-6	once	TGTGCCAGCAGCTTGGAGGCAGGGCCCTTGTTTGATGGCTACACCTTC	CASSLEAGPLFDGYTF
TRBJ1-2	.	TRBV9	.	TGTGCCAGCAGCGTAGGAAGCGGGAACTATGGCTACACCTTC	CASSVGSGNYGYTF
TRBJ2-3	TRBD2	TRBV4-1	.	TGCGCCAGCAGCCGACTAGCGGGGGGGCAGTCAGATACGCAGTATTTT	CASSRLAGGQSDTQYF
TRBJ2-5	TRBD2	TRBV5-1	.	TGCGCCAGCAGCCCCCTAGCGGGGGGGCCGTTAGAGACCCAGTACTTC	CASSPLAGGPLETQYF
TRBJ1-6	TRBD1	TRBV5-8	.	TGTGCCAGCAGCCGGGACAGGGGGATTTCACCCCTCCACTTT	CASSRDRGISPLHF
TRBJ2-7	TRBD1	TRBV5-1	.	TGCGCCAGCAGCTTCCAGGGGGTTCCTTCCTACGAGCAGTACTTC	CASSFQGVPSYEQYF
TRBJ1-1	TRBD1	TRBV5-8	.	TGTGCCAGCAGCCCCTCGGGACAGCGCACTGAAGCTTTCTTT	CASSPSGQRTEAFF